The 28 T cell receptor beta chains below were found in one sample sequenced in a study of T cell responses to AZD1222 COVID-19 vaccine. Generated by immunoSEQ multiplex PCR, the TCRdb table keeps only in-frame clones and is missing some. The data show more than 150,000 clones, with 80% to 90% seen just once and 0.49% held by the top ten. The material sequenced was peripheral blood, taken on day 0 of AZD1222 vaccination. These receptor sequences come from an adult in good health.

This chain joins TRBV9 and TRBJ1-4; unclear D gene. CDR1 is SGDLS and CDR2 is YYNGEE in the germline V gene. CDR3 length: 13 amino acids. Trimming cost V 4 bases and J 8 bases, with 12 bases left between them. This CDR3 reads CASSLGSGEKLFF. CDR3 sequence (DNA): TGTGCCAGCAGCTTAGGGTCGGGAGAAAAACTGTTTTTT.

The chain joins TRBV9 to TRBJ1-2; TRBD1 matches at 7 bases. Germline V gene data show CDR1 as SGDLS and CDR2 as YYNGEE. J was trimmed by 8 bases and V by 4 bases; bases with no gene match: 11. The CDR3 covers 14 residues. The CDR3, as DNA: TGTGCCAGCAGCCTTTCCCGGGACAGTTCCGGCTACACCTTC. It specifies CASSLSRDSSGYTF.

The V call is TRBV4-1, the J call TRBJ2-1; 12 nucleotides agree with TRBD2. Germline CDR1 reads MGHRA; CDR2 reads YSYEKL. V was clipped by 4 bases and J by 6 bases; unmatched bases: 4. The CDR3 has 15 residues. The CDR3, as DNA: TGCGCCAGCAGCCCCCGACTAGCGGGAGTCAATGAGCAGTTCTTC. Encoded protein: CASSPRLAGVNEQFF.

This sequence joins TRBV19 and TRBJ1-1; TRBD1 matches at 7 bases. V lost 1 base, J lost 6 bases, and 11 bases stayed unmatched. Looked up from germline, CDR1 is LNHDA and CDR2 is SQIVND (reference sequence). The CDR3 extends over 16 amino acids. In DNA, the CDR3 is TGTGCCAGTAGTATAGGAAGAAGGGGGCAGCGAGCTGAAGCTTTCTTT. This gives the protein CASSIGRRGQRAEAFF.

The chain carries TRBV20-1 and TRBJ2-1, with unresolved D. Germline V gene sequence: CDR1 DFQATT, CDR2 SNEGSKA (reference sequence). The CDR3 contains 11 residues. The CDR3 protein is CSRARIDEQFF. As DNA, the CDR3 is TGCAGCAGAGCAAGAATCGATGAGCAGTTCTTC.

Regarding this clone: One end of the junction fails to match germline, which may point to a read error. The J gene is TRBJ1-2, the V gene TRBV19; perhaps TRBD1 as D (6 bases). CDR1 and CDR2 from the germline V gene are LNHDA and SQIVND (reference sequence). The CDR3 spans 13 residues. CDR3 amino acids: CASSRGSYYGYTF. The CDR3 nucleotides are TGTGCCAGCAGTAGGGGGTCTTACTATGGCTACACCTTC.

The gene calls are TRBV28 and TRBJ2-6, with TRBD1 matching 10 bases. There are 16 residues in the CDR3. Germline-derived CDR1 and CDR2 are MDHEN and SYDVKM. V shed 8 bases and J 0 bases; nucleotides not matched to a gene: 4. The CDR3 loop reads CASGTGAFSGANVLTF. CDR3 in DNA: TGTGCCAGCGGGACAGGGGCCTTCTCTGGGGCCAACGTCCTGACTTTC.

This chain links TRBV11-2 with TRBJ1-2; 12 positions agree with TRBD1. Trimming took 5 bases from V and 5 from J; bases not matched to a gene: 9. Germline V CDR1 and CDR2: SGHAT, FQNNGV. This CDR3 has 16 residues. The CDR3 loop reads CASSRTGTGGGYGYTF. CDR3 in DNA: TGTGCCAGCAGCCGTACCGGGACAGGGGGCGGGTATGGCTACACCTTC.

The chain is built from TRBV12-5 and TRBJ1-5; possible D gene TRBD1, 5 bases. Germline CDR1 is LGHNT and CDR2 is FRNRAP. The CDR3 spans 14 residues. V lost 2 bases and J lost 5, with 10 bases in between. In DNA, the CDR3 is TGTGCTAGTGGTTTGAGGTGGGGCCATCAGCCCCAGCATTTT. This translates into CASGLRWGHQPQHF.

This clone has only one observation. The chain couples TRBV5-1 to TRBJ2-4; tentative D call: TRBD2 (6 bases). The germline V gene has CDR1 SGHRS and CDR2 YFSETQ. CDR3 size: 16 residues. Trimming took 3 bases from V and 5 from J, leaving 18 bases between them. CDR3: CASSWGDRDSENIQYF. For the CDR3, the DNA is TGCGCCAGCAGCTGGGGGGACCGGGACTCTGAAAACATTCAGTACTTC.

This clone was seen only once. The chain recombines TRBV5-1 with TRBJ2-1, with D perhaps TRBD2 (5 bases). The germline V gene has CDR1 SGHRS and CDR2 YFSETQ. The CDR3 consists of 18 residues. Trimming took off 4 bases at V and 8 bases at J, with 28 bases between the two ends. The CDR3 nucleotides are TGCGCCAGCAGCCCACCTTTAAAGCGACTTCAAAATAGCGATGAGCAGTTCTTC. Translated: CASSPPLKRLQNSDEQFF.

There are a few counts of this clone. The genes are TRBV6-5 and TRBJ1-1, with TRBD1 identical over 7 bases. V was pared by 7 bases and J by 7 bases, with 6 bases of the junction left unmatched. The CDR3 sequence is 12 residues long. Germline V gene data show CDR1 as MNHEY and CDR2 as SVGAGI. The CDR3 reads CASKDRVDEAFF. The CDR3 DNA sequence: TGTGCCAGCAAAGACAGGGTGGATGAAGCTTTCTTT.

The rearrangement links TRBV10-3 to TRBJ2-3, with D possibly called TRBD1 or TRBD2 (5 bases each). V gave up 7 bases and J gave up 1 base, with 15 bases separating them. This CDR3 contains 15 residues. CDR1 and CDR2 from the germline V gene are ENHRY and SYGVKD. The DNA of the CDR3 is TGTGCCATCACCCAGAGGGACCGGGGCACAGATACGCAGTATTTT. It codes for CAITQRDRGTDTQYF.

A single count supports this clone. The chain is built from TRBV19 and TRBJ1-5; TRBD1 aligns across 11 bases. The CDR3 contains 14 residues. Germline CDR1 LNHDA, CDR2 SQIVND (reference sequence). Losses at the gene ends were 7 bases for V and 5 bases for J; bases not matched to a gene: 4. The CDR3 coding sequence is TGTGCCAGTATCAAGGGACAGGGGGATCAGCCCCAGCATTTT. Amino acid sequence: CASIKGQGDQPQHF.

J is TRBJ1-5 and V is TRBV28; D is undetermined. The CDR3 covers 14 residues. V shed 2 bases and J shed 1 base, with 6 bases lying between them. Germline V gene data show CDR1 as MDHEN and CDR2 as SYDVKM. The CDR3 sequence: CASSLPQSNQPQHF. The CDR3 nucleotides are TGTGCCAGCAGTTTACCTCAGAGCAATCAGCCCCAGCATTTT.

V gene TRBV30 combines with J gene TRBJ2-7; D assignment may be TRBD1 or TRBD2 (5 bases each). CDR3 length: 12 amino acids. V dropped 2 bases and J dropped 6 bases, with 11 bases sitting between them. CDR1 and CDR2 from the germline V gene are GTSNPN and SVGIG (reference sequence). For the CDR3, the DNA is TGTGCCTGGAGTCACGGGGCTGGCGAGCAGTACTTC. It is translated as CAWSHGAGEQYF.

The chain recombines TRBV19 with TRBJ2-5, with D maybe TRBD1 (5 bases). Germline-derived CDR1 and CDR2 are LNHDA and SQIVND (reference sequence). V lost 5 bases to trimming and J lost 5 bases, with 24 bases between them. This CDR3 has 17 amino acids. DNA for the CDR3: TGTGCCAGTAGTCTGGGGCGTCAACAGGTCACTCCGGAGACCCAGTACTTC. Translation gives CASSLGRQQVTPETQYF.

This clone was seen a few times. The chain has TRBV5-1 and TRBJ2-2, with 7 nucleotides matching TRBD1. The V segment lost 6 bases and the J segment 0 bases; nucleotides outside the gene matches: 2. The CDR3 consists of 14 residues. CDR1 and CDR2 (germline): SGHRS, YFSETQ. The CDR3 sequence: CASKDRTNTGELFF. DNA for the CDR3: TGCGCCAGCAAGGACAGGACGAACACCGGGGAGCTGTTTTTT.

The rearrangement uses TRBV7-2 and TRBJ1-1; D not resolved. This CDR3 has 13 amino acids. V was shortened by 5 bases and J by 3 bases, with 10 bases between the two germline ends. Germline V CDR1 and CDR2: SGHTA, FQGNSA. The CDR3 nucleotides read TGTGCCAGCAGCCCCGGGCCTTACACTGAAGCTTTCTTT. This gives the protein CASSPGPYTEAFF.

This clone was seen a single time. The genes are TRBV14 and TRBJ1-1; D is uncertain. This CDR3 contains 15 residues. Per germline, CDR1 SGHDN and CDR2 FVKESK. V was pared by 2 bases and J by 0 bases, with 10 bases between. The DNA of the CDR3 is TGTGCCAGCAGCCAAAAGGGCAGCATGAACACTGAAGCTTTCTTT. Translating it yields CASSQKGSMNTEAFF.

This clone appeared a single time. This chain joins TRBV7-9 and TRBJ2-6; 7 bases match TRBD1. Trimming removed 4 bases from V and 4 bases from J; junction bases left unmatched: 4. CDR1 and CDR2 from the germline V gene are SEHNR and FQNEAQ (reference sequence). The CDR3 has 15 residues. CDR3 coding DNA: TGTGCCAGCAGCTCTACAGGGGTCGGGGCCAACGTCCTGACTTTC. It is translated as CASSSTGVGANVLTF.

CDR3 residues: CASGDRMRYEQYF. Here the CDR3 DNA reads TGTGCCAGCGGGGACAGGATGAGGTACGAGCAGTACTTC. The chain links TRBV19 to TRBJ2-7, with 8 positions matching TRBD1. The V and J ends lost 9 bases and 4 bases, in that order; junction bases with no gene match: 8. The CDR3 is made up of 13 amino acids. Per germline, CDR1 LNHDA and CDR2 SQIVND (reference sequence). The whole variable domain, remainder taken from reference TRBV19 and TRBJ2-7, is DGGITQSPKYLFRKEGQNVTLSCEQNLNHDAMYWYRQDPGQGLRLIYYSQIVNDFQKGDIAEGYSVSREKKESFPLTVTSAQKNPTAFYLCASGDRMRYEQYFGPGTRLTVT.

Note on this clone: At one of its ends the junction is not consistent with the germline gene, which may arise from a read error. The rearrangement joins TRBV3-1 (or the pseudogene TRBV3-2) to TRBJ1-3; D unclear. The germline V gene encodes CDR1 LGHDT and CDR2 YNNKEL (reference sequence). The CDR3 is 15 residues long. CDR3 in amino acids: CASSQVFLSRNTIYF. As DNA, the CDR3 is TGTGCCAGCAGCCAAGTGTTCCTCTCTAGAAACACCATATATTTT.

This chain's CDR3 is CASSRGGEKQFF. CDR3 DNA: TGTGCCAGCAGCCGAGGGGGGGAGAAGCAGTTCTTC. V and J are TRBV3-1 (or the pseudogene TRBV3-2) and TRBJ2-1, with D possibly TRBD2 on 7 matching bases. The germline CDR1 and CDR2 sequences are LGHDT and YNNKEL (reference sequence). The CDR3 totals 12 residues. Trimming took 4 bases from V and 11 from J, leaving 12 bases between them.

V usage is TRBV29-1 and J usage is TRBJ1-2, with TRBD1 identical over 12 bases. Losses at the gene ends were 7 bases for V and 8 bases for J; bases not matched to a gene: 8. The CDR3 is 13 residues long. Germline loops: CDR1 SQVTM, CDR2 ANQGSEA. CDR3: CSARDRGLGGYTF. For the CDR3, the DNA is TGCAGCGCTCGGGACAGGGGGCTAGGAGGCTACACCTTC.

This sequence joins TRBV10-3 and TRBJ1-2; tentative D call: TRBD1 (5 bases). With 7 bases removed from V and 6 bases from J, the gap between germline ends came to 15 bases. From germline, CDR1 is ENHRY and CDR2 SYGVKD. The CDR3 is made up of 13 amino acids. The CDR3 DNA is TGTGCCATCAACCACCAGGGTATGGATGGCTACACCTTC. This gives the protein CAINHQGMDGYTF.

J is TRBJ2-7 and V is TRBV9, with D possibly TRBD1 on 6 matching bases. The germline V and J ends were trimmed by 7 bases and 0 bases, with 14 bases remaining between them. CDR1 and CDR2 from the germline V gene are SGDLS and YYNGEE. This CDR3 has 14 amino acids. The chain's CDR3 is CASGGLDNSYEQYF. In DNA, the CDR3 is TGTGCCAGCGGGGGCCTCGATAACTCCTACGAGCAGTACTTC.

The chain recombines TRBV6-6 with TRBJ2-7; 9 nucleotides line up with TRBD2. V lost 6 bases and J lost 2; bases outside the gene matches: 8. This CDR3 contains 15 residues. The V gene's germline CDR1 is MNHNY and CDR2 SVGAGI (reference sequence). CDR3 sequence: CASRGGAGGPYEQYF. The CDR3 nucleotides read TGTGCCAGCAGGGGGGGAGCGGGAGGTCCCTACGAGCAGTACTTC.